This is a list of T cell receptor beta chains from one sample in a study of a mutant IDH1 vaccine in newly diagnosed glioma. Method: immunoSEQ multiplex PCR; TCRdb's copy keeps in-frame clones and lacks some. Of roughly 99,000 clones listed, about 90% are singletons. Sequencing used PBMCs, obtained from a glioma patient treated with radiotherapy, temozolomide or both. These receptors were collected from a woman in her forties or fifties with glioma. CDR3s include the opening cysteine and the closing phenylalanine or tryptophan. A D gene is named only where the DNA matches it firmly. Only part of the rows carry a size: once, few, many, or a class if the clone is expanded.

abundance	d_gene	j_gene	v_gene	CDR3nt	CDR3aa
.	TRBD1	TRBJ1-1	TRBV28	TGTGCCAGCAGTTTAGGACAGGGTTCTGAAGCTTTCTTT	CASSLGQGSEAFF
.	TRBD2	TRBJ2-5	TRBV19	TGTGCCAGTAGTATATTTCTAGCGGGTCCTCAAGAGACCCAGTACTTC	CASSIFLAGPQETQYF
.	TRBD2	TRBJ2-1	TRBV7-8	TGTGCCAGCAGCTCGACTAGCGGGAGGGCAAATGAGCAGTTCTTC	CASSSTSGRANEQFF
.	.	TRBJ2-1	TRBV11-2	TGTGCCAGCAGCTTAGCCCATCTCAGAAGGTCGGGGCAGTTCTTC	CASSLAHLRRSGQFF
.	.	TRBJ2-7	TRBV18	TGTGCCAGCTCACCATTTACGGACTCCTACGAGCAGTACTTC	CASSPFTDSYEQYF
.	.	TRBJ1-4	TRBV9	TGTGCCAGCAGCGTAGATCCCGGGGGGGAGGAAAAACTGTTTTTT	CASSVDPGGEEKLFF
.	.	TRBJ1-5	TRBV20-1	TGCAGTGCTACCGACAGCCGGCCCCAGCATTTT	CSATDSRPQHF
once	TRBD1	TRBJ2-1	TRBV5-4	TGTGCCAGCAGCTCGGGACAGGGGGCCTACAATGAGCAGTTCTTC	CASSSGQGAYNEQFF
.	.	TRBJ2-5	TRBV30	TGTGCCTGGAGTACCGGGAGAGAGACCCAGTACTTC	CAWSTGRETQYF
.	.	TRBJ1-1	TRBV2	TGTGCCAGCAGTTCCGGGCCCTCGACTGAAGCTTTCTTT	CASSSGPSTEAFF
.	TRBD2	TRBJ2-3	TRBV11-3	TGTGCCAGCAGCTTTAGCGGGGGCACAGATACGCAGTATTTT	CASSFSGGTDTQYF
.	.	TRBJ1-3	TRBV30	TGTGCCTGGAGTTTTGCCGGAAACACCATATATTTT	CAWSFAGNTIYF
.	TRBD1	TRBJ2-5	TRBV28	TGTGCCAGCAGCTCCCCGGACAGGGGGCTGGAGACCCAGTACTTC	CASSSPDRGLETQYF
.	.	TRBJ1-1	TRBV30	TGTGCCTGGAGTGTTAAGGATAGCGGAGAACCGAACACTGAAGCTTTCTTT	CAWSVKDSGEPNTEAFF
.	.	TRBJ2-7	TRBV28	TGTGCCAGCACCTCGGGGGTGACCTACGAGCAGTACTTC	CASTSGVTYEQYF
.	.	TRBJ2-1	TRBV5-6	TGTGCCAGCAGCACCCCTAGCGTCGGTGAGCAGTTCTTC	CASSTPSVGEQFF
once	TRBD1	TRBJ1-2	TRBV28	TGTGCCAGCAGTTTGGGGACAGCTTCGTTTGCTAACTATGGCTACACCTTC	CASSLGTASFANYGYTF
.	.	TRBJ2-1	TRBV20-1	TGCAGTGCTGACGACGTGTATGAGCAGTTCTTC	CSADDVYEQFF
.	TRBD1	TRBJ2-5	TRBV5-4	TGTGCCAGCAGCTTGCCGGGACAGGGTGAGACCCAGTACTTC	CASSLPGQGETQYF
once	.	TRBJ1-1	TRBV9	TGTGCCAGCAGCGCAGGGCCGCTGGGGACTGAAGCTTTCTTT	CASSAGPLGTEAFF
.	.	TRBJ2-1	TRBV5-6	TGTGCCAGCAGCTTTTCGGAGTCCTACAATGAGCAGTTCTTC	CASSFSESYNEQFF
.	.	TRBJ2-1	TRBV7-9	TGTGCCAGCAAGAGTTCCCGGCGGAATGAGCAGTTCTTC	CASKSSRRNEQFF
.	.	TRBJ2-7	TRBV7-9	TGTGCCAGCAGCCACCCTAGGTCCTACGAGCAGTACTTC	CASSHPRSYEQYF
.	.	TRBJ1-3	TRBV10-3	TGTGCCATCAGTGAGCTATATGTCAGCTCTGGAAACACCATATATTTT	CAISELYVSSGNTIYF
.	TRBD1	TRBJ2-7	TRBV5-6	TGTGCCAGCAGCTTGGCACCGGGACAGTCCTACGAGCAGTACTTC	CASSLAPGQSYEQYF